Listed here are 30 T cell receptor beta chains from one sample, sequenced in a study of blood T cell repertoires in COVID-19. TCRdb keeps only in-frame clones here, not all; method: immunoSEQ multiplex PCR. The data show about 140,000 clones, with under 80% seen just once and about 12% held by the top ten. Sequenced: peripheral blood. All receptors come from a man older than 75 with acute or convalescent COVID-19.

The chain links TRBV24-1 to TRBJ2-1, with D perhaps TRBD1 (6 bases). The CDR3 is 14 residues long. Germline V lookup: CDR1 KGHDR, CDR2 SFDVKD. Trimming took off 9 bases at V and 0 bases at J, with 11 bases between the two ends. CDR3 loop: CATSGAPSYNEQFF. DNA of the CDR3: TGTGCCACCTCAGGGGCCCCCTCCTACAATGAGCAGTTCTTC.

The chain recombines TRBV3-1 (or the pseudogene TRBV3-2) with TRBJ2-7; D is perhaps TRBD2 (5 bases). Trimming removed 1 base at V and 12 bases at J, with 10 bases between. Per germline, CDR1 LGHDT and CDR2 YNNKEL (reference sequence). The CDR3 totals 11 residues. DNA for the CDR3: TGTGCCAGCAGCCAAGTGGCCGGACTGTACTTC. This encodes CASSQVAGLYF.

The genes are TRBV5-5 and TRBJ1-2, with D unclear. CDR3 length: 12 amino acids. Per germline, CDR1 SGHKS and CDR2 YYEKEE (reference sequence). V lost 0 bases and J 6 bases, leaving 6 bases between the germline ends. CDR3 residues: CASSLVRDGYTF. The CDR3 DNA sequence: TGTGCCAGCAGCTTGGTGCGGGATGGCTACACCTTC.

The rearrangement joins TRBV19 to TRBJ1-6, with 7 bases matching TRBD1. Trimming cost V 3 bases and J 7 bases; bases outside gene matches: 6. The V gene's germline CDR1 is LNHDA and CDR2 SQIVND (reference sequence). The CDR3 consists of 15 residues. The CDR3 protein is CASSIGTAKNSPLHF. CDR3 in DNA: TGTGCCAGTAGTATTGGGACAGCCAAAAATTCACCCCTCCACTTT.

The genes are TRBV28 and TRBJ1-2; 8 nucleotides match TRBD1. The germline gives CDR1 MDHEN, CDR2 SYDVKM. V shed 5 bases and J 8 bases; nucleotides not matched to a gene: 13. CDR3 length equals 15 residues. As DNA, the CDR3 is TGTGCCAGCAGTCCCGGGACAGGCGAACTATGGGGCTACACCTTC. It is translated as CASSPGTGELWGYTF.

This chain uses TRBV9 with TRBJ2-7; perhaps TRBD1 as D (6 bases). Germline values: CDR1 SGDLS, CDR2 YYNGEE. The CDR3 is 14 residues long. Trimming removed 4 bases at V and 0 bases at J, with 11 bases between. The CDR3 DNA is TGTGCCAGCAGCTTCGGACAGAACTCCTACGAGCAGTACTTC. Translated, it gives CASSFGQNSYEQYF.

This sequence joins TRBV7-9 and TRBJ2-7; D remains unclear. The CDR3 has 15 residues. Per germline, CDR1 SEHNR and CDR2 FQNEAQ (reference sequence). Trimming left V 4 bases short and J 1 base short, with 14 bases between. CDR3 coding DNA: TGTGCCAGCAGCTCCACCATGAGCTTGTCCTACGAGCAGTACTTC. As protein: CASSSTMSLSYEQYF.

The chain joins TRBV2 to TRBJ1-6; 10 bases are a match to TRBD1. The V segment lost 5 bases and the J segment 9 bases; nucleotides outside the gene matches: 7. CDR3 length: 15 amino acids. Germline loops: CDR1 SNHLY, CDR2 FYNNEI. The CDR3 spells CASSLLTGGRSPLHF. CDR3 nucleotides: TGTGCCAGCAGTCTTCTGACAGGGGGCCGTTCACCCCTCCACTTT.

The J gene is TRBJ1-1, the V gene TRBV19; a weak D match, TRBD1 (5 bases). V lost 5 bases and J lost 2, with 12 bases in between. The germline CDR1 and CDR2 sequences are LNHDA and SQIVND (reference sequence). The CDR3 has 14 residues. The CDR3 sequence: CASSPRQFNTEAFF. As DNA, the CDR3 is TGTGCCAGTAGTCCTCGACAGTTTAACACTGAAGCTTTCTTT. Complete variable domain (other parts from reference TRBV19 and TRBJ1-1): DGGITQSPKYLFRKEGQNVTLSCEQNLNHDAMYWYRQDPGQGLRLIYYSQIVNDFQKGDIAEGYSVSREKKESFPLTVTSAQKNPTAFYLCASSPRQFNTEAFFGQGTRLTVV.

The sample holds a few counts of this clone. The chain couples TRBV5-1 to TRBJ2-1; maybe TRBD2 (6 bases). The CDR3 spans 13 residues. V gave up 0 bases and J gave up 8 bases, with 9 bases separating them. The germline V gene has CDR1 SGHRS and CDR2 YFSETQ. CDR3 bases: TGCGCCAGCAGCTTGGCGGGACTCCATGAGCAGTTCTTC. Protein sequence: CASSLAGLHEQFF.

This sequence joins TRBV29-1 and TRBJ1-3; no clear D gene. V lost 4 bases and J lost 2, with 6 bases in between. The germline CDR1 and CDR2 sequences are SQVTM and ANQGSEA. The CDR3 is made up of 12 amino acids. The CDR3 sequence: CSVAVAGNTIYF. The CDR3 DNA sequence: TGCAGCGTTGCGGTCGCTGGAAACACCATATATTTT.

The CDR3 nucleotides are TGTGCCAGCAGCCAGAGACTGAATAATGAAAAACTGTTTTTT. It yields the protein CASSQRLNNEKLFF. The chain uses TRBV3-1 (or the pseudogene TRBV3-2) and TRBJ1-4; D call uncertain. Germline V CDR1 and CDR2: LGHDT, YNNKEL (reference sequence). This CDR3 has 14 amino acids. V lost 3 bases, J lost 4 bases, and 9 bases lay in between.

The chain carries TRBV27 and TRBJ1-4; tentatively, D is TRBD1 (5 bases). Germline V gene data show CDR1 as MNHEY and CDR2 as SMNVEV (reference sequence). Trimming stripped 5 bases from V and 8 bases from J, with 12 bases between. The CDR3 length is 13 residues. This chain's CDR3 is CASSHWGGEKLFF. CDR3 coding DNA: TGTGCCAGCAGTCATTGGGGGGGGGAAAAACTGTTTTTT.

The chain links TRBV5-1 to TRBJ2-1; possible D gene TRBD2, 6 bases. Germline assignment: CDR1 SGHRS and CDR2 YFSETQ. The CDR3 extends over 14 amino acids. V lost 2 bases and J lost 5, with 11 bases in between. DNA of the CDR3: TGCGCCAGCAGCTTCCCCGGGACTCACAATGAGCAGTTCTTC. Encoded protein: CASSFPGTHNEQFF.

The chain links TRBV29-1 to TRBJ2-7, with 8 bases that match TRBD1. The length of the CDR3 is 12 residues. CDR1 and CDR2 (germline): SQVTM, ANQGSEA. J gave up 4 bases and V 6 bases, and 5 bases lay outside the gene matches. CDR3 loop: CSVDRGDYEQYF. As DNA, the CDR3 is TGCAGCGTCGACAGGGGAGATTACGAGCAGTACTTC.

J is TRBJ2-1 and V is TRBV10-3, with D perhaps matching TRBD2 (6 bases). Looked up from germline, CDR1 is ENHRY and CDR2 is SYGVKD. The CDR3 has 15 amino acids. Trimming shortened V by 1 base and J by 3 bases, and 10 bases separated the two germline ends. The CDR3 sequence is CAISEYGGYYNEQFF. CDR3 coding DNA: TGTGCCATCAGTGAGTATGGGGGGTACTACAATGAGCAGTTCTTC.

This clone has more than one count but fewer than ten. V gene TRBV7-9 combines with J gene TRBJ2-1; TRBD1 matches at 10 bases. Germline V lookup: CDR1 SEHNR, CDR2 FQNEAQ (reference sequence). V shed 2 bases, J shed 4 bases, and the junction held 14 bases outside the gene matches. The CDR3 spans 19 residues. The CDR3 loop is CASSLNIRGGQGVYNEQFF. The CDR3 DNA reads as TGTGCCAGCAGCTTAAATATTAGGGGAGGACAGGGGGTTTACAATGAGCAGTTCTTC.

This clone was found once. CDR3 in DNA: TGTGCCAGCAGTGGCTACGTTGGGAGGGGCGGCTACACCTTC. This codes for CASSGYVGRGGYTF. The chain joins TRBV28 to TRBJ1-2; TRBD1 might be the D (5 bases). The CDR3 loop spans 14 amino acids. Germline lookup yields CDR1 MDHEN and CDR2 SYDVKM. V lost 5 bases to trimming and J lost 8 bases, with 18 bases between them.

The chain links TRBV6-1 to TRBJ2-2; maybe TRBD1 (5 bases). The V gene's germline CDR1 is MNHNS and CDR2 SASEGT. This CDR3 comprises 14 residues. The V gene lost 1 base and the J gene lost 5 bases, with 8 bases spanning the gap. CDR3 nucleotides: TGTGCCAGCAGTGAAGAGGCAGGGACCGGGGAGCTGTTTTTT. Its protein product is CASSEEAGTGELFF.

This chain joins TRBV12-5 and TRBJ2-5, with TRBD1 identical over 7 bases. With 0 bases clipped from V and 7 bases from J, the junction kept 2 bases outside the gene matches. The CDR3 sequence is 13 residues long. CDR1 is LGHNT, CDR2 FRNRAP, per germline. DNA for the CDR3: TGTGCTAGTGGTTTGGTAGAGGGGGCGACCCAGTACTTC. Its translation: CASGLVEGATQYF.

This chain uses TRBV3-1 (or the pseudogene TRBV3-2) with TRBJ2-7; 8 bases map to TRBD1. This CDR3 has 13 amino acids. Germline V lookup: CDR1 LGHDT, CDR2 YNNKEL (reference sequence). After removal of 6 bases from V and 6 bases from J, the junction contained 7 bases not matched to a gene. CDR3 in amino acids: CASRWDRQGEQYF. The CDR3 DNA follows: TGTGCCAGCAGATGGGACAGGCAGGGCGAGCAGTACTTC.

This clone has a single count. The chain recombines TRBV5-6 with TRBJ2-3, with 9 positions matching TRBD1. The CDR3 length is 13 residues. With V trimmed by 10 bases and J by 5 bases, 8 bases remained unmatched. Germline-derived CDR1 and CDR2 are SGHDT and YYEEEE. CDR3 amino acids: CASGTGRRDTQYF. The CDR3 coding sequence is TGTGCCTCGGGGACAGGGCGTCGAGATACGCAGTATTTT.

V is TRBV14 and J is TRBJ2-3, with D possibly TRBD2 on 5 matching bases. The CDR3 runs to 13 residues. In germline, CDR1 is SGHDN, CDR2 FVKESK. V was cut by 6 bases and J by 10 bases, with 17 bases left in between. The CDR3 coding sequence is TGTGCCAGCAGTTTGCAAGATGGAGGTGCGCAGTATTTT. The encoded protein is CASSLQDGGAQYF. Full variable domain (outside the CDR3, taken from reference TRBV14 and TRBJ2-3): EAGVTQFPSHSVIEKGQTVTLRCDPISGHDNLYWYRRVMGKEIKFLLHFVKESKQDESGMPNNRFLAERTGGTYSTLKVQPAELEDSGVYFCASSLQDGGAQYFGPGTRLTVL.

The CDR3 DNA sequence: TGCGCCAGCAGCCAAGAACAATTCTCCTACGAGCAGTACTTC. Protein product: CASSQEQFSYEQYF. This chain joins TRBV4-1 and TRBJ2-7; D remains ambiguous. V lost 0 bases and J lost 0, with 6 bases in between. The germline CDR1 and CDR2 sequences are MGHRA and YSYEKL. The CDR3 contains 14 residues.

The rearrangement uses TRBV9 and TRBJ2-1; TRBD1 matches 7 bases. V shed 0 bases and J 10 bases; nucleotides not matched to a gene: 16. Germline V gene data show CDR1 as SGDLS and CDR2 as YYNGEE. The CDR3 has 17 residues. The CDR3 DNA follows: TGTGCCAGCAGCGTAGAGGGGGCTGCGGGTGCAGTCGGCGAGCAGTTCTTC. Its protein is CASSVEGAAGAVGEQFF. The full variable domain, with the rest looked up from reference TRBV9 and TRBJ2-1, is DSGVTQTPKHLITATGQRVTLRCSPRSGDLSVYWYQQSLDQGLQFLIQYYNGEERAKGNILERFSAQQFPDLHSELNLSSLELGDSALYFCASSVEGAAGAVGEQFFGPGTRLTVL.

V and J are TRBV24-1 and TRBJ2-3; D is possibly TRBD1 (5 bases). Trimming cost V 1 base and J 8 bases, with 6 bases left between them. There are 12 residues in the CDR3. Per germline, CDR1 KGHDR and CDR2 SFDVKD. CDR3 DNA sequence: TGTGCCACCAGTGATTTTCAGGGTACGCAGTATTTT. Encoded protein: CATSDFQGTQYF.

This clone occurred a few times. V gene TRBV6-5 combines with J gene TRBJ1-6, with TRBD1 as a possible D gene (5 bases). Trimming took off 6 bases at V and 7 bases at J, with 13 bases between the two ends. The CDR3 is 14 amino acids. CDR1 MNHEY and CDR2 SVGAGI come from the germline V gene. The CDR3 spells CASRAGWNNSPLHF. CDR3 in DNA: TGTGCCAGCAGGGCAGGGTGGAACAATTCACCCCTCCACTTT.

J is TRBJ2-7 and V is TRBV27; TRBD1 might be the D (5 bases). This CDR3 is built from 14 residues. Trimming stripped 0 bases from V and 5 bases from J, with 11 bases between. Germline V gene sequence: CDR1 MNHEY, CDR2 SMNVEV (reference sequence). The CDR3 DNA reads TGTGCCAGCAGTTTATCCCAGGGCCAGGACGAGCAGTACTTC. It translates to CASSLSQGQDEQYF.

This sequence joins TRBV10-3 and TRBJ2-2; 9 bases are shared with TRBD1. CDR3 size: 15 residues. Germline CDR1 is ENHRY and CDR2 is SYGVKD. J gave up 6 bases and V 5 bases, and 7 bases lay outside the gene matches. The CDR3, as DNA: TGTGCCATCAGTAATCGGGACAGGGCGTCCGGGGAGCTGTTTTTT. Protein product: CAISNRDRASGELFF.

This clone was counted only a few times. The V gene is TRBV7-3, the J gene TRBJ1-1; D not resolved. Germline loops: CDR1 SGHTA, CDR2 FQGTGA. Trimming pared 3 bases from V and 1 base from J, leaving 6 bases between. The CDR3 runs 13 residues. CDR3 DNA sequence: TGTGCCAGCAGCTTGGGGAGGAACACTGAAGCTTTCTTT. Translating it yields CASSLGRNTEAFF.